This TCR beta chain is from a study of T-cell memory formation after mild COVID-19 (TCRdb year 2021). About the full investigation: TCR sequence clusters from the two donors were largely donor specific. The cohort was made up of two young adult volunteers, one female and one male, who were previously healthy. Longitudinal TCRalpha and TCRbeta repertoire sequencing tracked T-cell clones expanding and contracting after mild COVID-19 in a couple of donors. The study at large found these results: Clones contracting from day 15 to 85 had balanced CD4/CD8 phenotypes, while a second wave expanding from day 15 to 37 was biased towards CD4+. Some responding clones were detected in pre-infection memory, which suggested that pre-existing cross-reactive memory T cells had joined the SARS-CoV-2 response. Only a couple of mild cases were covered in the study, and larger cohorts including severe cases with pre-infection samples were considered necessary. Whether the second-wave clones peaking on day 37 were SARS-CoV-2 specific was not confirmed. Contracting CD4+ clones appeared mostly in the CM and EM memory subsets, whereas CD8+ clones were enriched in EMRA.

PBMCs were isolated by Ficoll-Paque density gradient centrifugation. Sequencing instrument: Illumina NovaSeq 6000. TCRalpha and TCRbeta cDNA libraries were constructed by 5'RACE with constant-segment primers, with sample barcodes and unique molecular identifiers being introduced. RNA was extracted from every sample with Trizol reagent. The libraries were amplified in two PCR steps, and the second step added a second sample barcode and Illumina TruSeq adapters. Libraries were sequenced on an Illumina NovaSeq with 2 x 150 bp paired-end reads. Regarding the original processing steps: Reads were demultiplexed and collapsed into UMI-guided consensus sequences with migec v1.2.7. Using mixcr v2.1.11, the UMI consensuses were aligned to TRA and TRB V and J templates and assembled into clonotypes. Expanded or contracted clonotypes were those called significant by both edgeR and NoisET, with noise models trained on biological replicates. edgeR calls used a false discovery rate-adjusted p below 0.01 and a log2 fold-change threshold of 1. As an exploratory analysis of dynamics, PCA with hierarchical clustering was applied to max-normalized trajectories of the 1000 most abundant clonotypes. Separately sequenced CD4+ and CD8+ repertoires were used to assign a CD4 or CD8 phenotype to each responding clone. TCRdb ran its own pipeline on the public reads, namely fastp trimming at Q25 and MiXCR clone calling, and kept in-frame beta chains. CDR3 protein duplicates are merged, each entry listing the most common genes and DNA. The authors' filters were not applied to this entry. The table for this sample lists more than 200,000 distinct CDR3 sequences; over 15% of them were counted only once. About 4% of the sample goes to the ten largest clones.

In the germline V gene, CDR1 corresponds to MNHEY and CDR2 to SVGEGT. Trimming removed 8 bases from V and 0 bases from J, leaving 7 bases between the germline ends. CDR3 length: 13 amino acids, cysteine to phenylalanine. Of all the DNA, just the CDR3 is kept, 39 bases in frame from base 1. This clonotype was detected only once. The antigen it binds to is not known. It has no much larger one-base neighbor in the sample; base qualities were not kept. One read offers little support. This chain is built from TRBV6-2 or TRBV6-3 and TRBJ2-2; the D gene is unclear. The TCR originated in a man aged 18 to 29 who had mild COVID-19 (a few samples of this study predate the infection). The sample titles of this study are shuffled in the database, so cell type and time point are left out; the donor was told from shared clones. The source material was PBMCs or a T cell subset sorted from them (not recorded which). CDR3 sequence: CASHLTNTGELFF. The nucleotide sequence reads as follows: TGTGCCAGCCACCTAACGAACACCGGGGAGCTGTTTTTT.